This T cell receptor beta chain was recovered during a study of T cell repertoires in cytomegalovirus infection. Study overall: The authors relied on CMV epitopes, both recently identified HLA-C-restricted and well-studied HLA-B-restricted. Indications of both CMV infection and matching HLA type were provided by public TCR beta signatures. Study findings and constraints: Cumulative frequency (of public TCR beta family members) identified carriers of CMV plus the relevant HLA. The response measured ex vivo was dominated by TCR beta clonotypes (HLA-C-restricted and CMV-specific).

The V gene's germline CDR1 is SGDLS and CDR2 YYNGEE. The V and J ends lost 0 bases and 11 bases respectively, with 9 bases between them. The CDR3 length is 13 residues. Many counts were recorded for this clonotype. Its antigen is undetermined. Via MiXCR, TCRdb re-called the reads, giving one row per CDR3 protein. Of about a million distinct CDR3 sequences listed, about a third are singletons. The receptor's source is a human donor in good health (CMV status not recorded). Some clones in this sample may be carry-over from other donors' samples. The chain has TRBV9 and TRBJ1-6; D remains unclear. The starting material was cultured CD8+ T cells from PBMCs, obtained from culture after CMV antigen stimulation. CDR3 sequence reads: CASSVGSPAPLHF. DNA of the CDR3: TGTGCCAGCAGCGTAGGCAGCCCGGCACCCCTCCACTTT.